This T cell receptor (beta chain) comes out of a study of CD8+ T cells in alopecia areata. Overall study: The drug, oral tofacitinib, was given to treated patients at 5 to 10 mg twice daily.

About this clone: Antigen unknown.

Study-level findings and limits: Uncertainty about whether baseline CD8+ expansion is linked to response remains, with one nonresponder.

V was pared by 3 bases and J by 0 bases, with 12 bases between. From germline, CDR1 is SGDLS and CDR2 YYNGEE. The CDR3 is 15 residues long. It was cDNA, reverse transcribed from extracted RNA, that served as the sequencing template. Only in-frame clones appear in the TCRdb table, and some are missing; sequencing was by immunoSEQ multiplex PCR. Of some 190,000 clones listed, just over 65% were seen once; the top ten hold 1% to 1.5%. As for treatment: oral pan-JAK inhibitor, 5-10 mg twice daily. The investigators collected lesional scalp punch biopsies and peripheral blood from alopecia areata patients.

This receptor was taken from a human donor with alopecia areata. The V gene is TRBV9, the J gene TRBJ1-1; no clear D. Sequences were derived from CD4+ T cells sorted from blood, sampled between weeks 43 and 45, from a patient treated with tofacitinib. CDR3 coding DNA: TGTGCCAGCAGCGCCGAGCTAAGAATGAACACTGAAGCTTTCTTT. It specifies CASSAELRMNTEAFF.